This is a list of T cell receptor beta chains from one sample in a study of blood T cell repertoires in COVID-19. TCRdb's copy holds only in-frame clones and misses some; the assay was immunoSEQ multiplex PCR. The sample has 250,000 to 350,000 clones; roughly nine tenths are singletons. Material: peripheral blood. These receptors came from a man aged 18-30 years who had recovered from COVID-19. Each CDR3 is given with its conserved first and last residue. D genes are given only for firm matches. Size tells how often a clone was seen (once, few, many) or the class of an expanded clone, and some rows leave it out.

v_call	d_call	j_call	clone_size	cdr3_nt	cdr3_aa
TRBV3-1/TRBV3-2	NA	TRBJ2-6	NA	TGTGCCAGCAGCCAAGATCGGACAGCTGGGGCCAACGTCCTGACTTTC	CASSQDRTAGANVLTF
TRBV12-3/TRBV12-4	NA	TRBJ1-2	NA	TGTGCCAGCAGTTCCGTTTATGGCTACACCTTC	CASSSVYGYTF
TRBV19	NA	TRBJ1-5	once	TGTGCCAGTAGTATAGCAGGGGCAGCTTATCAGCCCCAGCATTTT	CASSIAGAAYQPQHF
TRBV4-2	NA	TRBJ1-6	NA	TGTGCCAGCAGCCAAGCAGACTATAATTCACCCCTCCACTTT	CASSQADYNSPLHF
TRBV7-3	TRBD1	TRBJ1-1	NA	TGTGCCAGCAGCAGCACAGGGGGCGTAAACACTGAAGCTTTCTTT	CASSSTGGVNTEAFF
TRBV5-1	TRBD1	TRBJ1-6	NA	TGCGCCAGCAAGGGGGACAGTAATAATTCACCCCTCCACTTT	CASKGDSNNSPLHF
TRBV19	NA	TRBJ2-1	NA	TGTGCCAGTAGTATATCCGGGGTGGGGTACAATGAGCAGTTCTTC	CASSISGVGYNEQFF
TRBV7-9	NA	TRBJ2-1	NA	TGTGCCAGCAGCTCTCCCGTCGGTGGTAATGAGCAGTTCTTC	CASSSPVGGNEQFF
TRBV9	NA	TRBJ1-1	NA	TGTGCCAGCAGCGCCGACTCTTATCTGAACACTGAAGCTTTCTTT	CASSADSYLNTEAFF
TRBV27	NA	TRBJ2-3	NA	TGTGCCAGCAGTTTCTTGAGGGAGAGGACAGATACGCAGTATTTT	CASSFLRERTDTQYF
TRBV4-1	NA	TRBJ2-1	NA	TGCGCCAGCAGCCAAGAGCAGGACTACAATGAGCAGTTCTTC	CASSQEQDYNEQFF
TRBV28	NA	TRBJ1-2	NA	TGTGCCAGCAGCAACCTCAGGGAACGAGAGGGCTACACCTTC	CASSNLREREGYTF
TRBV13	TRBD1	TRBJ2-7	once	TGTGCCAGCAGCCAGGGACAGGGGGCGTACGAGCAGTACTTC	CASSQGQGAYEQYF
TRBV7-2	TRBD1	TRBJ1-2	NA	TGTGCCAGCAGCCTCCTCCCCGGGACAGGGGAGTATGGCTACACCTTC	CASSLLPGTGEYGYTF
TRBV6-2/TRBV6-3	TRBD1	TRBJ1-2	NA	TGTGCCAGCAGTTACTCGATACAGGGGGCGGCTGGCTACACCTTC	CASSYSIQGAAGYTF
TRBV6-6	NA	TRBJ1-2	once	TGTGCCAGCAAATGGCTTAACTATGGCTACACCTTC	CASKWLNYGYTF
TRBV10-3	TRBD1	TRBJ1-2	NA	TGTGCCATCAGTGAGTCGTCTGACAGGGTGAGGATCTATGGCTACACCTTC	CAISESSDRVRIYGYTF
TRBV5-4	TRBD1	TRBJ2-7	NA	TGTGCCAGCAGCTTACAGGGGGCTCTGGGCGAGCAGTACTTC	CASSLQGALGEQYF
TRBV9	TRBD1	TRBJ2-7	NA	TGTGCCAGCAGCGGTAAAGGGGGGGACAGGGACTACGAGCAGTACTTC	CASSGKGGDRDYEQYF
TRBV15	NA	TRBJ1-4	NA	TGTGCCACCAGCAGAGATGAGCAGGCAAATGAAAAACTGTTTTTT	CATSRDEQANEKLFF
TRBV7-7	NA	TRBJ2-2	NA	TGTGCCAGCAGCCCAGGTGGCGCTTACACCGGGGAGCTGTTTTTT	CASSPGGAYTGELFF
TRBV25-1	NA	TRBJ1-2	NA	TGTGCCAGCAGACGATCGAATGCGGAACATGGCTACACCTTC	CASRRSNAEHGYTF
TRBV11-2	NA	TRBJ2-3	NA	TGTGCCAGCAGCTTGACAACCACAGATACGCAGTATTTT	CASSLTTTDTQYF
TRBV5-4	TRBD2	TRBJ2-3	NA	TGTGCCAGCAGCCGAACGACTAGCTCGGATACGCAGTATTTT	CASSRTTSSDTQYF
TRBV18	TRBD1	TRBJ1-6	once	TGTGCCAGCTCGCCACAGGGGGCGGATTCACCCCTCCACTTT	CASSPQGADSPLHF
TRBV11-2	NA	TRBJ1-5	NA	TGTGCCAGCAGCTTAGATTCCGACATAAAGAGCAATCAGCCCCAGCATTTT	CASSLDSDIKSNQPQHF
TRBV18	NA	TRBJ1-4	NA	TGTGCCAGCTCACCACCCCAGGGCCGTGAAAAACTGTTTTTT	CASSPPQGREKLFF
TRBV20-1	TRBD2	TRBJ2-1	NA	TGCAGTGCTAGTTTCTCAGGGAGGGGAATGTTCTTC	CSASFSGRGMFF
TRBV4-1	TRBD1	TRBJ1-2	NA	TGCGCCAGCAGCTTCCGGACAGGGTTGGACTATGGCTACACCTTC	CASSFRTGLDYGYTF
TRBV3-1/TRBV3-2	NA	TRBJ1-1	NA	TGTGCCAGCAGCCAAGGGTTGATGGGACATAACACTGAAGCTTTCTTT	CASSQGLMGHNTEAFF
TRBV6-6	NA	TRBJ1-3	NA	TGTGCCAGCAGTCTTACCGGACATCCTGCCTCTGGAAACACCATATATTTT	CASSLTGHPASGNTIYF
TRBV4-1	TRBD1	TRBJ1-2	NA	TGCGCCAGCAGCCCCGTACCGTTCGACAGGGGATCCTATGGCTACACCTTC	CASSPVPFDRGSYGYTF
TRBV4-1	NA	TRBJ1-4	NA	TGCGCCAGCAGCGCGGGACTTCGTAAACTGTTTTTT	CASSAGLRKLFF
TRBV10-3	TRBD2	TRBJ2-1	few	TGTGCCATCAGGGGGAGCGGGGGGGTTTACAATGAGCAGTTCTTC	CAIRGSGGVYNEQFF
TRBV4-3	NA	TRBJ1-1	NA	TGCGCCAGCAGCCAAGCGGGGTGGAGCACTGAAGCTTTCTTT	CASSQAGWSTEAFF
TRBV29-1	NA	TRBJ2-7	once	TGCAGCATGCTACTTTCGGGATCCTACGAGCAGTACTTC	CSMLLSGSYEQYF
TRBV29-1	NA	TRBJ2-2	NA	TGCAGCGTATCCCTCAGGGTAGCCACCGGGGAGCTGTTTTTT	CSVSLRVATGELFF
TRBV7-2	NA	TRBJ1-4	NA	TGTGCCAGCAGCTTGGGGGCCGGAGAAAAACTGTTTTTT	CASSLGAGEKLFF
TRBV19	TRBD2	TRBJ2-5	NA	TGTGCCAGTAGTATCCACCAAGAAGCGGGAGGGGTAGAGACCCAGTACTTC	CASSIHQEAGGVETQYF
TRBV6-5	TRBD1	TRBJ2-7	NA	TGTGCCAGCAGTACCTCGACAGGGTCCTACGAGCAGTACTTC	CASSTSTGSYEQYF
TRBV6-1	NA	TRBJ1-5	few	TGTGCCAGCAGTGAGACAGTTAGCAATCAGCCCCAGCATTTT	CASSETVSNQPQHF
TRBV7-6	TRBD2	TRBJ2-7	NA	TGTGCCAGCAGCTTCGGGACTAGCTTTGCCTACGAGCAGTACTTC	CASSFGTSFAYEQYF